The 23 T cell receptor beta chains in this list originate from one sample, sequenced in a study of T-cell reconstitution after alpha-beta-depleted transplantation in children. For TCRbeta, the library was prepared with unique molecular identifiers. TCRdb independently ran MiXCR on the PCR reads; one entry per CDR3 protein. The profile shows over 200,000 distinct CDR3 sequences, approximately 17% of them singletons. Sequencing used PBMCs, mostly from graft donor cells, obtained 360 days after TCRalphabeta/CD19-depleted stem cell transplant. Receptors were obtained from a male patient aged 2-15 years who had a stem cell transplant for acute lymphoblastic leukemia, so the T cells may come from the graft donor.

The J gene is TRBJ1-1, the V gene TRBV12-3 or TRBV12-4, with D possibly matching TRBD1 (6 bases). CDR3 length equals 12 residues. Deletions cut 8 bases from V and 7 bases from J, with 14 bases between. CDR3 bases: TGTGCCAGCTCGATTGGACAGAATGAAGCTTTCTTT. Translated: CASSIGQNEAFF.

This chain joins TRBV24-1 and TRBJ2-7; TRBD1 matches at 11 bases. Germline assignment: CDR1 KGHDR and CDR2 SFDVKD. Trimming removed 7 bases from V and 5 bases from J; junction bases left unmatched: 6. CDR3 size: 14 residues. The CDR3 sequence is CATSPGQGANEQYF. CDR3 nucleotide sequence: TGTGCCACCAGCCCCGGACAGGGGGCCAACGAGCAGTACTTC.

This clonotype was seen a handful of times. The rearrangement uses TRBV5-1 and TRBJ2-5; D may be TRBD2 (6 bases). The CDR3 extends over 16 amino acids. Germline V gives CDR1 SGHRS, CDR2 YFSETQ. V lost 5 bases, J lost 3 bases, and 20 bases lay in between. The CDR3 spells CASSSGTGTHKETQYF. CDR3 DNA sequence: TGCGCCAGCAGTTCAGGTACCGGGACTCACAAAGAGACCCAGTACTTC. The entire variable domain, with the rest obtained from reference TRBV5-1 and TRBJ2-5, is as follows: KAGVTQTPRYLIKTRGQQVTLSCSPISGHRSVSWYQQTPGQGLQFLFEYFSETQRNKGNFPGRFSGRQFSNSRSEMNVSTLELGDSALYLCASSSGTGTHKETQYFGPGTRLLVL.

V usage is TRBV5-4 and J usage is TRBJ2-5, with D perhaps matching TRBD2 (5 bases). The ends were cut back, 4 bases at V and 4 bases at J, with 17 bases in the middle. The V gene's germline CDR1 is SGHNT and CDR2 YYREEE (reference sequence). This CDR3 spans 15 amino acids. CDR3 sequence reads: CASSPSAAGGETQYF. The CDR3 coding sequence is TGTGCCAGCAGCCCGAGTGCGGCGGGTGGAGAGACCCAGTACTTC.

This clonotype was seen ten or more times. The chain uses TRBV7-9 and TRBJ2-2; D call uncertain. Germline assignment: CDR1 SEHNR and CDR2 FQNEAQ (reference sequence). There are 13 residues in the CDR3. With 3 bases removed from V and 4 bases from J, the gap between germline ends came to 6 bases. CDR3 nucleotides: TGTGCCAGCAGCTTGTCCGCCACCGGGGAGCTGTTTTTT. Translation: CASSLSATGELFF.

The chain joins TRBV12-3 or TRBV12-4 to TRBJ2-7; 13 nucleotides agree with TRBD2. The CDR3 has 18 amino acids. The trim removed 3 bases at V and 0 bases at J, leaving 8 bases unmatched. The CDR3 spells CASSFRRLAGGVSYEQYF. Written as DNA, the CDR3 is TGTGCCAGCAGTTTTAGGAGACTAGCGGGGGGTGTCTCCTACGAGCAGTACTTC.

The chain links TRBV9 to TRBJ1-1, with a possible D match to TRBD1 (6 bases). The CDR3 has 13 amino acids. Trimming left V 4 bases short and J 5 bases short, with 12 bases between. Germline CDR1 and CDR2: SGDLS and YYNGEE. CDR3 in DNA: TGTGCCAGCAGCCTTAAAGGGGGAACTGAAGCTTTCTTT. The encoded protein is CASSLKGGTEAFF.

This clonotype has more than one count but fewer than ten. This chain's CDR3 is CASSQDLVNEQFF. The CDR3 DNA reads as TGTGCCAGCAGCCAAGATCTTGTCAATGAGCAGTTCTTC. This chain connects TRBV3-1 to TRBJ2-1; D remains unclear. V was clipped by 0 bases and J by 6 bases, with 6 bases between them. The CDR3 is 13 residues long. From germline, CDR1 is LGHDT and CDR2 YNNKEL (reference sequence).

J is TRBJ2-7 and V is TRBV6-5, with D hard to call. Germline V gene sequence: CDR1 MNHEY, CDR2 SVGAGI. V was trimmed by 2 bases and J by 7 bases, leaving 15 bases between them. This CDR3 has 14 amino acids. The CDR3 loop reads CASSYRPLWREQYF. In DNA, the CDR3 is TGTGCCAGCAGTTACAGGCCCCTCTGGCGTGAGCAGTACTTC.

The chain uses TRBV29-1 and TRBJ2-1; D gene ambiguous. Trimming left V 1 base short and J 15 bases short, with 13 bases between. The CDR3 spans 11 residues. Germline V gene data show CDR1 as SQVTM and CDR2 as ANQGSEA. The CDR3: CSVEVDKGRFF. The DNA of the CDR3 is TGCAGCGTTGAAGTGGATAAGGGCCGGTTCTTC.

This clonotype came up a few times. The chain is built from TRBV28 and TRBJ2-3; no clear D. V lost 3 bases to trimming and J lost 4 bases, with 11 bases between them. From germline, CDR1 is MDHEN and CDR2 SYDVKM. CDR3 length: 14 amino acids. The CDR3 DNA reads TGTGCCAGCAGTTTCCCCGGAGTGTCAGATACGCAGTATTTT. This codes for CASSFPGVSDTQYF.

This clonotype was picked up a small number of times. The chain uses TRBV12-3 or TRBV12-4 and TRBJ1-1; tentatively, D is TRBD1 (5 bases). The CDR3 loop spans 14 amino acids. The V end was cut by 4 bases, the J end by 6 bases, with 15 bases between. The CDR3 nucleotides are TGTGCCAGCAGTTCGCAGGGTACGCTCGCTGAAGCTTTCTTT. Its translation: CASSSQGTLAEAFF.

This clonotype came up many times. The chain is built from TRBV27 and TRBJ2-1; D remains ambiguous. Germline CDR1 is MNHEY and CDR2 is SMNVEV (reference sequence). The CDR3 extends over 15 amino acids. With 5 bases removed from V and 5 bases from J, the gap between germline ends came to 16 bases. CDR3 loop: CASSPSRGFNNEQFF. The CDR3 DNA follows: TGTGCCAGCAGTCCATCAAGAGGATTCAACAATGAGCAGTTCTTC.

The rearrangement uses TRBV5-4 and TRBJ2-5; 15 bases map to TRBD2. Per the germline V gene, CDR1 is SGHNT and CDR2 is YYREEE (reference sequence). V shed 4 bases, J shed 6 bases, and the junction held 4 bases outside the gene matches. The CDR3 sequence is 15 residues long. CDR3 region: CASSRTSGGEKTQYF. CDR3 in DNA: TGTGCCAGCAGCCGGACTAGCGGGGGGGAAAAGACCCAGTACTTC.

This chain joins TRBV12-3 or TRBV12-4 and TRBJ2-1; D unclear. This CDR3 contains 10 residues. Trimming shortened V by 6 bases and J by 6 bases, and 3 bases separated the two germline ends. CDR3 residues: CASSRNEQFF. The CDR3 nucleotides read TGTGCCAGCAGCCGCAATGAGCAGTTCTTC.

CDR3 in amino acids: CASSFYRRTEAFF. DNA of the CDR3: TGTGCCAGCAGTTTCTACAGAAGGACTGAAGCTTTCTTT. V and J are TRBV12-3 or TRBV12-4 and TRBJ1-1, with D unclear. V gave up 3 bases and J gave up 5 bases, with 10 bases separating them. There are 13 residues in the CDR3.

This clonotype has at least ten counts. The chain has TRBV29-1 and TRBJ1-2; D might be TRBD1 (6 bases). CDR3 length equals 12 residues. Germline loops: CDR1 SQVTM, CDR2 ANQGSEA. V lost 6 bases, J lost 3 bases, and 11 bases lay in between. The CDR3 loop reads CSVNRDDYGYTF. Here the CDR3 DNA reads TGCAGCGTCAACAGGGATGACTATGGCTACACCTTC.

The V and J genes are TRBV5-5 and TRBJ2-5; the D is unclear. Germline V gene lookup returns CDR1 SGHKS and CDR2 YYEKEE (reference sequence). With 0 bases removed from V and 9 bases from J, the gap between germline ends came to 15 bases. This CDR3 region has 14 residues. CDR3 region: CASSLEATNRAQYF. The CDR3 DNA is TGTGCCAGCAGCTTGGAGGCAACTAATCGCGCCCAGTACTTC.

This clonotype was counted only a few times. The chain employs TRBV20-1 and TRBJ2-1; D is uncertain. V lost 8 bases, J lost 9 bases, and 17 bases lay in between. In germline, CDR1 is DFQATT, CDR2 SNEGSKA (reference sequence). There are 12 residues in the CDR3. The DNA for the CDR3 is TGCAGTCCGTTAGGGTTGGGTCTTGAGCAGTTCTTC. It yields the protein CSPLGLGLEQFF.

The V gene is TRBV2, the J gene TRBJ1-1; D gene uncertain. Trimming took off 8 bases at V and 2 bases at J, with 27 bases between the two ends. The CDR3 covers 18 residues. Germline V gene lookup returns CDR1 SNHLY and CDR2 FYNNEI. The CDR3 sequence: CASCPATPLSGLNTEAFF. The CDR3 bases are TGTGCCAGCTGTCCCGCTACACCGCTCTCGGGTCTAAACACTGAAGCTTTCTTT.

This clonotype was observed a few times. The chain recombines TRBV28 with TRBJ2-2; unclear D gene. The CDR3 runs to 16 residues. With 2 bases removed from V and 1 base from J, the gap between germline ends came to 11 bases. Germline lookup yields CDR1 MDHEN and CDR2 SYDVKM. DNA of the CDR3: TGTGCCAGCAGTTTACGTCTTCCGAGGAACACCGGGGAGCTGTTTTTT. It yields the protein CASSLRLPRNTGELFF.

This rearrangement joins TRBV4-2 to TRBJ1-2, with D unclear. This CDR3 comprises 13 residues. V shed 3 bases and J shed 4 bases, with 9 bases lying between them. Germline V gives CDR1 LGHNA, CDR2 YNFKEQ. The CDR3 is CASSQVALYGYTF. The CDR3 DNA is TGTGCCAGCAGCCAGGTGGCCCTCTATGGCTACACCTTC.

The sample holds a few counts of this clonotype. The chain couples TRBV10-3 to TRBJ1-2, with D unclear. Trimming removed 0 bases at V and 2 bases at J, with 22 bases between. The CDR3 is 19 amino acids. The germline V gene encodes CDR1 ENHRY and CDR2 SYGVKD. The CDR3 sequence: CAISESRLRTDPRNYGYTF. The DNA of the CDR3 is TGTGCCATCAGTGAGTCAAGGCTTCGAACGGACCCGCGCAACTATGGCTACACCTTC.